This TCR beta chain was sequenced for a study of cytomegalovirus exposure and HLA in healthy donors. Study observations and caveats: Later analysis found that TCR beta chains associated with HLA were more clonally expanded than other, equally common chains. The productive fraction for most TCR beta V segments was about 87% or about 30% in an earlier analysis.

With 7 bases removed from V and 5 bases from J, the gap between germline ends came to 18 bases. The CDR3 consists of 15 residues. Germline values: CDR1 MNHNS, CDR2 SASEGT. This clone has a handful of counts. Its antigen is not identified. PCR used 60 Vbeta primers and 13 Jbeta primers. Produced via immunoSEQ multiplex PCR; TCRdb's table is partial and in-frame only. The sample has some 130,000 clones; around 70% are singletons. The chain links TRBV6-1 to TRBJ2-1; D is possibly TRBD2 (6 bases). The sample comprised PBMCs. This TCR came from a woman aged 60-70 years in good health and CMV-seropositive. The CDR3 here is CASTVLGTPDNEQFF. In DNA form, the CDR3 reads TGTGCCAGCACCGTTCTTGGGACTCCAGACAATGAGCAGTTCTTC.